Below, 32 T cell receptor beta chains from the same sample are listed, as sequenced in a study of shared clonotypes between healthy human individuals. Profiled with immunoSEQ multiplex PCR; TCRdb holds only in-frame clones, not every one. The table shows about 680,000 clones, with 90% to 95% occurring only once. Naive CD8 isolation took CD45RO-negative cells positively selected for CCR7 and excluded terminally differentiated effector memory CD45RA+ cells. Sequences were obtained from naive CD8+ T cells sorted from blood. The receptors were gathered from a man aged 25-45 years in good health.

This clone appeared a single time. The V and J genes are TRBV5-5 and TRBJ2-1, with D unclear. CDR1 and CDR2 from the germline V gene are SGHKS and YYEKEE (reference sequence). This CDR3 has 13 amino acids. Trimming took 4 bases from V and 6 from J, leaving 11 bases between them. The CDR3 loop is CASSGLLRNEQFF. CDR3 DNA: TGTGCCAGCAGCGGTCTGCTTCGCAATGAGCAGTTCTTC.

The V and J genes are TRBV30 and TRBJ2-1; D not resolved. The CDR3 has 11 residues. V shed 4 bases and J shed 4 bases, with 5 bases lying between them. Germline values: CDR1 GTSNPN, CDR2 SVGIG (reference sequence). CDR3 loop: CAWTNYNEQFF. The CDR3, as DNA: TGTGCCTGGACCAATTACAATGAGCAGTTCTTC.

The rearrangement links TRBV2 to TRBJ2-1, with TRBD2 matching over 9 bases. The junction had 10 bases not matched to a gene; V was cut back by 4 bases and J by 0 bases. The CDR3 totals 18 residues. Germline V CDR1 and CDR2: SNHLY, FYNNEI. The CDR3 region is CASSGSREGPVSYNEQFF. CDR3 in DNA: TGTGCCAGCAGTGGATCGCGGGAGGGCCCTGTCTCCTACAATGAGCAGTTCTTC. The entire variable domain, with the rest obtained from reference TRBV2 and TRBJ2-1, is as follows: EPEVTQTPSHQVTQMGQEVILRCVPISNHLYFYWYRQILGQKVEFLVSFYNNEISEKSEIFDDQFSVERPDGSNFTLKIRSTKLEDSAMYFCASSGSREGPVSYNEQFFGPGTRLTVL.

The CDR3 nucleotides read TGTGCCAGCAGCTTATCAGGGGCTCAAGAGACCCAGTACTTC. Amino acids: CASSLSGAQETQYF. The J gene is TRBJ2-5, the V gene TRBV7-3; a weak D match, TRBD1 (6 bases). This CDR3 spans 14 amino acids. V lost 2 bases, J lost 2 bases, and 9 bases lay in between. The V gene's germline CDR1 is SGHTA and CDR2 FQGTGA. Complete variable domain (other parts from reference TRBV7-3 and TRBJ2-5): GAGVSQTPSNKVTEKGKYVELRCDPISGHTALYWYRQSLGQGPEFLIYFQGTGAADDSGLPNDRFFAVRPEGSVSTLKIQRTERGDSAVYLCASSLSGAQETQYFGPGTRLLVL.

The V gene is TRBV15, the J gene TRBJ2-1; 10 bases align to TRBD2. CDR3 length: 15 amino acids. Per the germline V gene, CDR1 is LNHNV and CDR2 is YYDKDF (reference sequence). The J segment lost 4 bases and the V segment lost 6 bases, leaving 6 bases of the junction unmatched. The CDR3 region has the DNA TGTGCCACCAGGAGTAGCGGGGGGAATTACAATGAGCAGTTCTTC. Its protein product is CATRSSGGNYNEQFF. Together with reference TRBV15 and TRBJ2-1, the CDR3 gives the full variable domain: DAMVIQNPRYQVTQFGKPVTLSCSQTLNHNVMYWYQQKSSQAPKLLFHYYDKDFNNEADTPDNFQSRRPNTSFCFLDIRSPGLGDTAMYLCATRSSGGNYNEQFFGPGTRLTVL.

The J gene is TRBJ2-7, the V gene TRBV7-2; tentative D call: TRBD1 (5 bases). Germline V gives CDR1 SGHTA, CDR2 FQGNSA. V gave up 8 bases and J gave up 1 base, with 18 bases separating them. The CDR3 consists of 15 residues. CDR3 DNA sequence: TGTGCCAGCTTACCCGGTAGGGGTTGGTCCTACGAGCAGTACTTC. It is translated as CASLPGRGWSYEQYF.

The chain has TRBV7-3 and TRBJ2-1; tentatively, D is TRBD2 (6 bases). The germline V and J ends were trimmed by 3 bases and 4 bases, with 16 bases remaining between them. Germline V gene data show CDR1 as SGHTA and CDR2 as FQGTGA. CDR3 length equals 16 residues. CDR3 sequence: CASSFGGREVYNEQFF. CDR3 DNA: TGTGCCAGCAGCTTTGGAGGGCGGGAAGTTTACAATGAGCAGTTCTTC.

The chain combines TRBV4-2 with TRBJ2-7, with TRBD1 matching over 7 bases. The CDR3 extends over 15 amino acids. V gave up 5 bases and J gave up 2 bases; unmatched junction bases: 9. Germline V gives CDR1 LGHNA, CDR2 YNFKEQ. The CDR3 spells CASSGRDRGPYEQYF. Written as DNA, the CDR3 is TGTGCCAGCAGCGGCCGGGACAGAGGCCCCTACGAGCAGTACTTC.

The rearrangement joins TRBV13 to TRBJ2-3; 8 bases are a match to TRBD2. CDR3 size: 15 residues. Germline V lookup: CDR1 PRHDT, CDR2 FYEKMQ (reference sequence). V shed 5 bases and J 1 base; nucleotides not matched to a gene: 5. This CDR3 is CASSTTSGRTDTQYF. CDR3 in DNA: TGTGCCAGCAGCACCACTAGCGGTCGCACAGATACGCAGTATTTT. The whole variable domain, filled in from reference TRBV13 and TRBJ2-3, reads AAGVIQSPRHLIKEKRETATLKCYPIPRHDTVYWYQQGPGQDPQFLISFYEKMQSDKGSIPDRFSAQQFSDYHSELNMSSLELGDSALYFCASSTTSGRTDTQYFGPGTRLTVL.

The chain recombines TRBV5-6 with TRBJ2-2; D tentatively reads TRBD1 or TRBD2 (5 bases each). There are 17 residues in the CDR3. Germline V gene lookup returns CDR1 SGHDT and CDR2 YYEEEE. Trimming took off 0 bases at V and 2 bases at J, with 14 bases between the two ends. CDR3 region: CASSLVTGALNTGELFF. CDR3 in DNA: TGTGCCAGCAGCTTGGTCACCGGGGCCCTAAACACCGGGGAGCTGTTTTTT.

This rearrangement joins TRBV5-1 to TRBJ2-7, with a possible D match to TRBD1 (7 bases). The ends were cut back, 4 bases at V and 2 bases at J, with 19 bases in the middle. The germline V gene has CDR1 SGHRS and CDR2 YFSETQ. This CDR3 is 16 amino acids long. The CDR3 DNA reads TGCGCCAGCAGCCAGGGGGGACGCGTATCCACCTACGAGCAGTACTTC. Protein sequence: CASSQGGRVSTYEQYF.

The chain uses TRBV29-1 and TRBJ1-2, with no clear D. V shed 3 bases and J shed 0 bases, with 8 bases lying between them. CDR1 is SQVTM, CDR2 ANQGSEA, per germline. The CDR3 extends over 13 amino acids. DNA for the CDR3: TGCAGCGTTGAGGGCACCACTAACTATGGCTACACCTTC. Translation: CSVEGTTNYGYTF.

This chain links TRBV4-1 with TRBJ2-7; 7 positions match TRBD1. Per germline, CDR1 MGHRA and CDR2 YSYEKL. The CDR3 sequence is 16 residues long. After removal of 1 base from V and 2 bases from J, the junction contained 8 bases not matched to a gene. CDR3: CASSQARTGAPYEQYF. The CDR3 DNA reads TGCGCCAGCAGCCAAGCCCGCACAGGGGCCCCCTACGAGCAGTACTTC.

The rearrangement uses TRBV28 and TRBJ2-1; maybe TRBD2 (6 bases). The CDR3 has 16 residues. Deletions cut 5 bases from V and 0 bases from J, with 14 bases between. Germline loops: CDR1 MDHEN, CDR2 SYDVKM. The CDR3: CASSVQGLLSYNEQFF. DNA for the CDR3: TGTGCCAGCAGTGTTCAGGGACTTCTCTCCTACAATGAGCAGTTCTTC. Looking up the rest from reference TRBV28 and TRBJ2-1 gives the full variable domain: DVKVTQSSRYLVKRTGEKVFLECVQDMDHENMFWYRQDPGLGLRLIYFSYDVKMKEKGDIPEGYSVSREKKERFSLILESASTNQTSMYLCASSVQGLLSYNEQFFGPGTRLTVL.

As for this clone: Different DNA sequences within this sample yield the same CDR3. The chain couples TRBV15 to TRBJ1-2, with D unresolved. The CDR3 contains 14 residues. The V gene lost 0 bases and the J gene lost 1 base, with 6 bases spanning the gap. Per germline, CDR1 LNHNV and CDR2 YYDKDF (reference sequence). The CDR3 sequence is CATSRDLGNYGYTF. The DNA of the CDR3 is TGTGCCACCAGCAGAGATCTGGGTAACTATGGCTACACCTTC.

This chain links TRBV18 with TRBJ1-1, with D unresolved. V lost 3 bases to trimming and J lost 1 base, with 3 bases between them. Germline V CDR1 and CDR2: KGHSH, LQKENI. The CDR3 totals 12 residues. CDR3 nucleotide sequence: TGTGCCAGCTCACCCCCGAACACTGAAGCTTTCTTT. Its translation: CASSPPNTEAFF. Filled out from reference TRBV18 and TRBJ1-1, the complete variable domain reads NAGVMQNPRHLVRRRGQEARLRCSPMKGHSHVYWYRQLPEEGLKFMVYLQKENIIDESGMPKERFSAEFPKEGPSILRIQQVVRGDSAAYFCASSPPNTEAFFGQGTRLTVV.

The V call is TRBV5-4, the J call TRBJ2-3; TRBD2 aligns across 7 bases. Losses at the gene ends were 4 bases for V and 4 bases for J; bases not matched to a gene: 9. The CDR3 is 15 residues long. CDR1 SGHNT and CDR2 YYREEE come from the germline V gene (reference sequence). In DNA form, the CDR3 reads TGTGCCAGCAGCATACGGGGGGAGTTGGCAGATACGCAGTATTTT. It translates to CASSIRGELADTQYF.

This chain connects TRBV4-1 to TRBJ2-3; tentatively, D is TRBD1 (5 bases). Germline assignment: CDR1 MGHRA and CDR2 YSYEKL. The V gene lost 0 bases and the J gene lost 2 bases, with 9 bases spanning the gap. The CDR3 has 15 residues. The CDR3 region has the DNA TGCGCCAGCAGCCAAGAGGGGCAGTCCACAGATACGCAGTATTTT. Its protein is CASSQEGQSTDTQYF.

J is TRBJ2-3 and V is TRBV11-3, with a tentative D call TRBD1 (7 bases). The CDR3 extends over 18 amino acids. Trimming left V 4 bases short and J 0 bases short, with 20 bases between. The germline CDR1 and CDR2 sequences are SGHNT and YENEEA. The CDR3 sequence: CASSSRRDSHPSTDTQYF. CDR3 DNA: TGTGCCAGCAGCTCGAGGAGGGACAGCCATCCTAGCACAGATACGCAGTATTTT. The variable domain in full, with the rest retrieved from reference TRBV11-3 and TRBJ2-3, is EAGVVQSPRYKIIEKKQPVAFWCNPISGHNTLYWYLQNLGQGPELLIRYENEEAVDDSQLPKDRFSAERLKGVDSTLKIQPAELGDSAVYLCASSSRRDSHPSTDTQYFGPGTRLTVL.

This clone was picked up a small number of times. The CDR3 coding sequence is TGTGCCAGCAGTTTAAACCTCGGAGGGCCCTCCTACGAGCAGTACTTC. It specifies CASSLNLGGPSYEQYF. The rearrangement uses TRBV28 and TRBJ2-7; D might be TRBD2 (6 bases). V was trimmed by 2 bases and J by 0 bases, leaving 14 bases between them. The CDR3 is made up of 16 amino acids. CDR1 is MDHEN, CDR2 SYDVKM, per germline. Looking up the rest from reference TRBV28 and TRBJ2-7 gives the full variable domain: DVKVTQSSRYLVKRTGEKVFLECVQDMDHENMFWYRQDPGLGLRLIYFSYDVKMKEKGDIPEGYSVSREKKERFSLILESASTNQTSMYLCASSLNLGGPSYEQYFGPGTRLTVT.

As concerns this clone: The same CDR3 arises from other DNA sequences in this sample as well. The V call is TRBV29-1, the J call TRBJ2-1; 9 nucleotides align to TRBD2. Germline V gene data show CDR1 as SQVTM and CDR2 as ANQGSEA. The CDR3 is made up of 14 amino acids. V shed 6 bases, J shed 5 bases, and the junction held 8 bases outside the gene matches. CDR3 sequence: CSVEIAGVNNEQFF. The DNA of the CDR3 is TGCAGCGTGGAAATAGCGGGAGTAAACAATGAGCAGTTCTTC.

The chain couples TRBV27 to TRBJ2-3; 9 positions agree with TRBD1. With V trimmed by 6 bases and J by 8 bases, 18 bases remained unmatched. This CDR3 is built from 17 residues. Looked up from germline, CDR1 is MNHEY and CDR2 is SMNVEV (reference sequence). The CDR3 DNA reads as TGTGCCAGCAGCTCCGTCGGGACAGGGATTTTAGATGCTACGCAGTATTTT. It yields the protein CASSSVGTGILDATQYF.

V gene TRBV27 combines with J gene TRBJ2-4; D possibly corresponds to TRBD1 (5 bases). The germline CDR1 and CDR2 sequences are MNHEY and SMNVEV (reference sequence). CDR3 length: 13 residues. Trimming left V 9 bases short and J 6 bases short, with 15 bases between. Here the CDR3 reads CARTRVAINIQYF. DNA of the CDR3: TGTGCCAGGACCAGGGTGGCGATAAACATTCAGTACTTC.

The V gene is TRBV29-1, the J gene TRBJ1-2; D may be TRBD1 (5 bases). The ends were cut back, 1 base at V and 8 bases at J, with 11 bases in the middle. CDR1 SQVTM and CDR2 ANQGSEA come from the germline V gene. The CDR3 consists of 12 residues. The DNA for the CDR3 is TGCAGCGTTGAAGGGGACGACCCGGGCTACACCTTC. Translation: CSVEGDDPGYTF.

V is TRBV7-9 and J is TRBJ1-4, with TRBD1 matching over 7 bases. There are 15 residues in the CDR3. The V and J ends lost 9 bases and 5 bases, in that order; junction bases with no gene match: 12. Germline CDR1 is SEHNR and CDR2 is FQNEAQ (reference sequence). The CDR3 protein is CASKKQQGRNEKLFF. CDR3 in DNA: TGTGCCAGTAAAAAACAACAGGGGCGGAATGAAAAACTGTTTTTT.

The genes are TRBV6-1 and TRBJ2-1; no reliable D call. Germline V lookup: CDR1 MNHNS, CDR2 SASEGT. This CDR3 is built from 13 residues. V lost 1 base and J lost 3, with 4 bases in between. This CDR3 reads CASSEVGYNEQFF. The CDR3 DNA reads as TGTGCCAGCAGTGAAGTAGGCTACAATGAGCAGTTCTTC.

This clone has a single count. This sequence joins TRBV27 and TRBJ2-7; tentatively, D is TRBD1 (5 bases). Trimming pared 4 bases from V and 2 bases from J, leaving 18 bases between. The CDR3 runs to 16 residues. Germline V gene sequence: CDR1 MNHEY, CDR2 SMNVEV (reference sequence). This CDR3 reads CASSSLFTGTPYEQYF. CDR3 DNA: TGTGCCAGCAGTTCCCTTTTTACAGGAACTCCCTACGAGCAGTACTTC.

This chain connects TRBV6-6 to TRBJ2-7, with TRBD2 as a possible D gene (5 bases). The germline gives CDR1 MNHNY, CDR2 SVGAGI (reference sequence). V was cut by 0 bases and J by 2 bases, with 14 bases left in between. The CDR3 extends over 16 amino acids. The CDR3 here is CASSYSTGMQTYEQYF. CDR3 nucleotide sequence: TGTGCCAGCAGTTACTCGACCGGGATGCAAACCTACGAGCAGTACTTC.

CDR3 in amino acids: CASSYGGSYNEQFF. The DNA for the CDR3 is TGTGCCAGCAGCTACGGGGGGAGCTACAATGAGCAGTTCTTC. This sequence joins TRBV7-9 and TRBJ2-1, with 7 bases that match TRBD2. Germline CDR1 reads SEHNR; CDR2 reads FQNEAQ (reference sequence). This CDR3 comprises 14 residues. V trimming: 4 bases; J trimming: 3 bases; junction bases outside the gene matches: 3.

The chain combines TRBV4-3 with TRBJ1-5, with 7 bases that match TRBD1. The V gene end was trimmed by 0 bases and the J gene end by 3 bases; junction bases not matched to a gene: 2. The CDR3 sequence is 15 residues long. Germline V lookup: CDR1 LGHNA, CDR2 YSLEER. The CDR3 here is CASSQEDRANQPQHF. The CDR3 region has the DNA TGCGCCAGCAGCCAAGAAGACAGGGCCAATCAGCCCCAGCATTTT.

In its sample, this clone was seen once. The DNA of the CDR3 is TGTGCCAGCAGCGTAGATGGGGTTCCTGAGCAGTTCTTC. It yields the protein CASSVDGVPEQFF. This chain joins TRBV9 and TRBJ2-1; D uncertain. The CDR3 extends over 13 amino acids. The V end was cut by 0 bases, the J end by 9 bases, with 10 bases between. Germline V gene sequence: CDR1 SGDLS, CDR2 YYNGEE.

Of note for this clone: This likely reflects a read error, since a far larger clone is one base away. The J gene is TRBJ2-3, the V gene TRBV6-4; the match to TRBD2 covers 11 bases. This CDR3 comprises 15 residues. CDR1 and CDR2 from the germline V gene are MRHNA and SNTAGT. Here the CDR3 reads CANSLAGGGTDTQYF. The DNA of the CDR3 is TGTGCCAACAGTCTAGCGGGAGGAGGCACAGATACGCAGTATTTT.